Described below is a single T cell receptor beta chain sequence and its context. The record originates from a study of CD8 T cells in cerebrospinal fluid in Alzheimer's disease. Study details: CSF T cell clonal expansion was assessed by plate-based nested PCR and droplet-based sequencing.

After re-calling the 10x single-cell sequencing reads, TCRdb lists one entry per CDR3 protein, DNA absent. Its listing shows around 1,500 distinct CDR3 sequences. This CDR3 is 13 amino acids long. The germline gives CDR1 DFQATT, CDR2 SNEGSKA (reference sequence). The sequence came from a human donor with Alzheimer's disease. The V gene is TRBV20-1, the J gene TRBJ1-1; lacking DNA, the TRBD1 call made by TCRdb goes unchecked. Sequencing was performed on cerebrospinal fluid. This CDR3 is CSATGQMNTEAFF.